The clone carrying this T cell receptor (beta chain) was observed a few times. What it binds is not known. This entry is derived from a study of T cell repertoires in cytomegalovirus infection. Looking at the study overall: It can be stated that public TCR beta signatures indicated CMV infection as well as a matching HLA type. Notes on the study in general: Identification of carriers of CMV plus the relevant HLA was achieved through cumulative public TCR beta family frequency.

TCRdb re-derived calls from the reads in MiXCR, one entry per CDR3 protein. Of about 830,000 distinct CDR3 sequences detected, approximately 32% appear once; the ten largest clones hold around 12%. The germline CDR1 and CDR2 sequences are MNHEY and SVGEGT. This CDR3 comprises 15 residues. The V segment lost 7 bases and the J segment 5 bases; nucleotides outside the gene matches: 12. Here the sequenced sample was cultured CD8+ T cells from PBMCs, taken from culture after CMV antigen stimulation. The receptor's source is a human donor in good health (CMV status not recorded). Some clones in this sample may be carry-over from other donors' samples. V and J are TRBV6-2 or TRBV6-3 and TRBJ2-7, with TRBD1 matching over 9 bases. CDR3 bases: TGTGCCAGCACGTCGGAAGGGACAGGGCGTAACGAGCAGTACGTC. It specifies CASTSEGTGRNEQYV.